This paragraph covers one TCR beta chain sequence. These data originate in a study of OX40 agonist ivuxolimab in advanced cancers. Profiled with immunoSEQ multiplex PCR; TCRdb holds only in-frame clones, not every one. This table has 20,000 or so clones, roughly four fifths appearing once. Germline loops: CDR1 SGDLS, CDR2 YYNGEE. The CDR3 is made up of 17 amino acids. The ends lost 0 bases at V and 2 bases at J; junction bases unmatched: 6. The specimen comprised CD4+ or CD8+ T cells sorted from blood, sampled in a trial of the OX40 agonist ivuxolimab. The TCR comes from an adult with an advanced solid tumor such as melanoma, head and neck, liver or kidney cancer. The rearrangement links TRBV9 to TRBJ2-7, with 12 bases identical to TRBD2. Written as DNA, the CDR3 is TGTGCCAGCAGCGTAGCTCCTCTAGCGGGAGGGCCCTACGAGCAGTACTTC. Its translation is CASSVAPLAGGPYEQYF.